This T cell receptor (beta chain) emerged from a study of blood T cell repertoires in COVID-19 (dated by TCRdb to between 2020 and 2021). Regarding the study in general: Samples covering the acute and convalescent phases of COVID-19 were provided by collaborators in the United States, Italy and Spain. The prospective study material was composed of cDNA or gDNA derived from T cells, B-cell-depleted T cells, or PBMCs. Deeply sampled blood TCRbeta repertoires from subjects exposed to, actively infected with, or recovered from COVID-19 were included in the dataset. The repertoires were released in a freely available public database intended as a resource for research on the immune response to SARS-CoV-2. Samples were obtained from the ongoing ImmuneRACE study (first 160 participants) and from over a thousand subjects provided by 6 global collaborators. Nearly every sample came with metadata listing a de-identified subject ID, COVID-19 status, age in years and sex. Where HLA class I and class II types were available, the types were taken from metadata supplied by the sample provider, not from assay-based typing.

The paper as a whole reports these results and caveats: Clinical and demographic metadata were provided uncurated, with the amount varying by source and participant.

The immunoSEQ Assay, a bias-controlled multiplex PCR, was used to amplify TCRbeta CDR3 regions from genomic DNA. From the authors' description of their analysis: Within the assay, amplification of reference gene primers was used to estimate how many nucleated cells each sample contained. Sequence reads were collapsed and filtered to measure the absolute abundance of every unique TCRbeta CDR3 rearrangement. Productive Simpson clonality was computed per sample as the square root of Simpson's diversity index over productive rearrangements. The table comes from immuneACCESS by way of TCRdb, which keeps in-frame sequences with V and J called. Part of the clones is missing from these tables; in studies checked, under half for an unresolved V gene and the rest for unknown reasons. V, J and clone size are taken as reported in that table, and D and trimming were inferred from the DNA itself. This sample is represented by roughly 220,000 clones; roughly 85% of them were singletons. The ten largest clones add up to 2.9% of the sample.

Sequences SNHLY (CDR1) and FYNNEI (CDR2) are obtained from the germline V gene. The junction carries 13 bases between V and J, which are trimmed by 8 bases and 2 bases respectively. From its cysteine to its phenylalanine, the CDR3 spans 13 amino acids. Only the CDR3 portion is preserved as DNA: 39 bases, with reading frame beginning at the first base. Samples from volunteer blood donors who had recovered from COVID-19 were contributed by a second Seattle source. The collaborating institutions used their own protocols to collect whole blood in K2EDTA tubes. For TCRbeta analysis, collaborator samples were shipped as frozen whole blood, as isolated PBMCs, or as DNA extracted from either sample type. About this clone: Its antigen specificity is not known. No clone much larger than this one lies a single base away; base qualities are absent.

Sequenced input: peripheral blood. This clonotype was obtained from a man in his fifties who had recovered from COVID-19. This sequence uses TRBV2 and TRBJ2-7; D gene: possibly TRBD1, on 6 matching bases. Read as DNA, the sequence is TGTGCCAGCCTTTGGACAGTAGCCTACGAGCAGTACTTC. This encodes CASLWTVAYEQYF.